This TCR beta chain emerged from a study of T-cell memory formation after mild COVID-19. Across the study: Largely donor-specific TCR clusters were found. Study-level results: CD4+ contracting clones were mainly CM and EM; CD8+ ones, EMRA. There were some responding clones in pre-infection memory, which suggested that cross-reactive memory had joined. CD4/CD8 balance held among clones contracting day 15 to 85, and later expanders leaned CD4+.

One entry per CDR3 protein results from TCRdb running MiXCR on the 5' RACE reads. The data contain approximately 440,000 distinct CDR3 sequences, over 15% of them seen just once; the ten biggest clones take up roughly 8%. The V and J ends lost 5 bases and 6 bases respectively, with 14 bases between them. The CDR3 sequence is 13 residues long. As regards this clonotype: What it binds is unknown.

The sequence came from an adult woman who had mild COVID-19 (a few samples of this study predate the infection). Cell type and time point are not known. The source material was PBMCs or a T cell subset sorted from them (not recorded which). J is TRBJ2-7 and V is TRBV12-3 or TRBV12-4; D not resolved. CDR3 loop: CASSGRTGGEQYF. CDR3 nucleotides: TGTGCCAGCAGTGGCCGGACCGGCGGCGAGCAGTACTTC.